The sequence of this TCR beta chain was determined in a study of type 1 regulatory T cells. The table lists this clonotype with a few counts. TCRdb reprocessed the reads via MiXCR and lists one record per CDR3 protein. The data show over 90,000 distinct CDR3 sequences, about a third seen once. The CDR3 loop spans 15 amino acids. The junction had 13 bases not matched to a gene; V was cut back by 7 bases and J by 8 bases. CDR1 and CDR2 from the germline V gene are KGHDR and SFDVKD. The sequence was collected from a human donor in good health. This chain links TRBV24-1 with TRBJ2-1; 7 positions match TRBD2. Specimen: CD4+ T cells, either the whole sample or a sorted fraction (not recorded which). The CDR3 spells CATRRSSGRTDEQFF. CDR3 DNA sequence: TGTGCCACCAGAAGATCTAGCGGCCGTACGGATGAGCAGTTCTTC.